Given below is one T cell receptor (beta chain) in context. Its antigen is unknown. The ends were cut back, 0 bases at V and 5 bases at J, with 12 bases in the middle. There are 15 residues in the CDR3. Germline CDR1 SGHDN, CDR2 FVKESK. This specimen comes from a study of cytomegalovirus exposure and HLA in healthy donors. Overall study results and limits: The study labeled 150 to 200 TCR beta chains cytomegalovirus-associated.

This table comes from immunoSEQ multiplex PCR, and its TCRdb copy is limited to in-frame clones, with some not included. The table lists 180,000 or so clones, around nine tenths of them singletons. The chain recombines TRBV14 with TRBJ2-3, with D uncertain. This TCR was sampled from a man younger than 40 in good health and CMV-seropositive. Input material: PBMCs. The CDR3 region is CASSQDRVDEDTQYF. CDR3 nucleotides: TGTGCCAGCAGCCAAGATCGGGTAGATGAAGATACGCAGTATTTT. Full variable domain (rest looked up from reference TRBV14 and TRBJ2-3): EAGVTQFPSHSVIEKGQTVTLRCDPISGHDNLYWYRRVMGKEIKFLLHFVKESKQDESGMPNNRFLAERTGGTYSTLKVQPAELEDSGVYFCASSQDRVDEDTQYFGPGTRLTVL.